Listed here are 2 T cell receptor beta chains from one sample, sequenced in a study of blood T cell repertoires in COVID-19. Libraries were prepared by immunoSEQ multiplex PCR; TCRdb keeps only in-frame clonotypes and omits some of them. This sample yields some 450,000 clones, of which about 90% are seen a single time; roughly 0.78% belongs to the top ten. Input material: peripheral blood. Receptors were obtained from a man aged 18 to 30 with COVID-19, enrolled during active disease.

The V call is TRBV5-5, the J call TRBJ2-7, with 13 bases that match TRBD2. Germline lookup yields CDR1 SGHKS and CDR2 YYEKEE (reference sequence). CDR3 length equals 15 residues. The J segment lost 11 bases and the V segment lost 0 bases, leaving 8 bases of the junction unmatched. CDR3 nucleotides: TGTGCCAGCAGCTTGGCCTCACTAGCGGGAGGGGAGGAGTACTTC. It encodes CASSLASLAGGEEYF. Full variable domain (remainder filled in from reference TRBV5-5 and TRBJ2-7): DAGVTQSPTHLIKTRGQQVTLRCSPISGHKSVSWYQQVLGQGPQFIFQYYEKEERGRGNFPDRFSARQFPNYSSELNVNALLLGDSALYLCASSLASLAGGEEYFGPGTRLTVT.

CDR3 in amino acids: CASSEFRLAGSTDTQYF. The CDR3 nucleotides are TGCGCCAGCAGTGAGTTTCGTCTAGCGGGTAGCACAGATACGCAGTATTTT. The chain links TRBV10-1 to TRBJ2-3, with 8 bases matching TRBD2. J gave up 0 bases and V 1 base, and 6 bases lay outside the gene matches. Germline-derived CDR1 and CDR2 are WNHNN and SYGVQD (reference sequence). This CDR3 is 17 amino acids long.